This TCR beta chain was sequenced for a study of blood T cell repertoires in COVID-19. Study overall: Acute-phase and convalescent COVID-19 samples originated in the United States, Italy and Spain.

This clone appeared a single time. The table came from immunoSEQ multiplex PCR; TCRdb's copy has only in-frame clones and leaves some out. This sample has 150,000 or so clones, with roughly three quarters found just once. This CDR3 has 17 amino acids. V lost 3 bases and J lost 4; bases outside the gene matches: 10. Germline V gene sequence: CDR1 KGHDR, CDR2 SFDVKD. This clonotype originated in a woman aged 70-85 years with COVID-19, enrolled during active disease. Sequencing input: peripheral blood. The chain couples TRBV24-1 to TRBJ2-1; the match to TRBD2 covers 8 bases. The DNA of the CDR3 is TGTGCCACCAGTGATCCCCTCGGGGGGGCTCCATACAATGAGCAGTTCTTC. Translation gives CATSDPLGGAPYNEQFF.